This is a list of T cell receptor beta chains from one sample in a study of response to subunit inactivated influenza vaccine. TCRdb itself ran the RT-PCR reads through MiXCR, one entry per CDR3 protein. The table has 800,000 to 1,000,000 distinct CDR3 sequences, around 20% seen once. Source: PBMCs from blood, taken 5 days after vaccination. These receptors were collected from a man in his forties or fifties who received an inactivated influenza vaccine. CDR3s include the opening cysteine and the closing phenylalanine or tryptophan. A D gene is named only where the DNA matches it firmly. The size field is filled for only some rows; it gives once, few, many or a size class.

TRBJ2-5 | 14 | TRBV5-1 | TRBD1 | few | CASSLQDREETQYF | TGCGCCAGCAGCTTGCAGGACAGGGAAGAGACCCAGTACTTC
TRBJ2-3 | 18 | TRBV5-1 | TRBD2 | many | CASSLVSSGAITTDTQYF | TGCGCCAGCAGCTTGGTGTCTAGCGGGGCGATCACCACAGATACGCAGTATTTT
TRBJ2-1 | 17 | TRBV7-2 | NA | few | CASSVRLLRRSYNEQFF | TGTGCCAGCAGCGTCAGGCTCCTGCGGAGATCCTACAATGAGCAGTTCTTC
TRBJ2-2 | 15 | TRBV2 | NA | NA | CASSPKWGGTGELFF | TGTGCCAGCAGCCCAAAATGGGGCGGCACCGGGGAGCTGTTTTTT
TRBJ2-2 | 16 | TRBV7-2 | TRBD2 | NA | CASRGSGNQNTGELFF | TGTGCCAGCAGGGGGAGCGGGAATCAAAACACCGGGGAGCTGTTTTTT
TRBJ1-3 | 13 | TRBV7-2 | NA | NA | CASSGAGRNTIYF | TGTGCCAGCAGCGGGGCCGGTAGAAACACCATATATTTT
TRBJ2-5 | 15 | TRBV7-2 | TRBD2 | few | CASSLARTSGDYWYF | TGTGCCAGCAGCTTAGCGAGGACTAGCGGGGACTATTGGTACTTC
TRBJ2-3 | 16 | TRBV11-2 | TRBD1 | NA | CASSFSRDRAGDTQYF | TGTGCCAGCAGCTTTTCCCGGGACAGGGCTGGAGATACGCAGTATTTT
TRBJ2-7 | 14 | TRBV5-1 | NA | few | CASSLIQSGGEQYF | TGCGCCAGCAGCTTGATTCAGTCTGGAGGCGAGCAGTACTTC
TRBJ2-7 | 16 | TRBV28 | NA | few | CASSSTRRSEYNEQYF | TGTGCCAGCAGTTCGACCCGACGTTCTGAGTACAACGAGCAGTACTTC